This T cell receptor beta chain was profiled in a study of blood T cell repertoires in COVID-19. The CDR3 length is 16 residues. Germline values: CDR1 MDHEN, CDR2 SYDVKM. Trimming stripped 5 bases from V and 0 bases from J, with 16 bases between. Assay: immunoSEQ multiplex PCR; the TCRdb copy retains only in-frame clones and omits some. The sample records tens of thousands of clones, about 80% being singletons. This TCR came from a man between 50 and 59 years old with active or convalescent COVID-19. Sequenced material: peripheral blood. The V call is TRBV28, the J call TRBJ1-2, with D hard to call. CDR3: CASSPPPLRTNYGYTF. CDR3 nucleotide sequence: TGTGCCAGCAGTCCCCCCCCGCTCAGGACTAACTATGGCTACACCTTC.